The present entry profiles one T cell receptor (beta chain) with its context. These data originate in a study of blood T cell repertoires in COVID-19. Study as a whole: Sources were T cells, B-cell-depleted T cells, or PBMCs; the material itself was cDNA or gDNA.

The repertoire was sequenced with immunoSEQ multiplex PCR; TCRdb's copy has only in-frame clones and lacks some. The table shows roughly 400,000 clones, with about 88% occurring only once. V was cut by 7 bases and J by 3 bases, with 7 bases left in between. CDR3 size: 12 residues. Germline CDR1 reads LNHDA; CDR2 reads SQIVND (reference sequence). In terms of age and location, participants ranged from about 18 to 89 years and lived in under 30 US areas. Cohorts were assigned according to the clinical history that participants reported. The chain carries TRBV19 and TRBJ1-3, with D hard to call. Sequenced: PBMCs or T cells enriched from blood (not recorded which). This clonotype originated in a woman aged 18-29 years who had been exposed to COVID-19. The CDR3 nucleotides are TGTGCCAGTAACGGCGGTGGAAACACCATATATTTT. Its translation is CASNGGGNTIYF.